The 23 T cell receptor beta chains listed next were all sequenced from one sample in a study of OX40 agonist ivuxolimab in advanced cancers. Sequencing used immunoSEQ multiplex PCR; TCRdb keeps in-frame clones, though not all of them. The table shows about 79,000 clones, with approximately 91% occurring only once. Sequencing was performed on CD4+ or CD8+ T cells sorted from blood, taken in a trial of the OX40 agonist ivuxolimab. The receptors here all came from an adult with an advanced solid tumor such as melanoma, head and neck, liver or kidney cancer.

V usage is TRBV5-1 and J usage is TRBJ2-7, with 9 bases lining up with TRBD1. The CDR3 extends over 13 amino acids. CDR1 is SGHRS and CDR2 is YFSETQ in the germline V gene. V shed 4 bases and J 2 bases; nucleotides not matched to a gene: 1. The CDR3 is CASSGTGPYEQYF. CDR3 nucleotide sequence: TGCGCCAGCAGCGGGACAGGGCCCTACGAGCAGTACTTC. The whole variable domain, filled in from reference TRBV5-1 and TRBJ2-7, reads KAGVTQTPRYLIKTRGQQVTLSCSPISGHRSVSWYQQTPGQGLQFLFEYFSETQRNKGNFPGRFSGRQFSNSRSEMNVSTLELGDSALYLCASSGTGPYEQYFGPGTRLTVT.

The chain combines TRBV4-1 with TRBJ2-7; maybe TRBD2 (5 bases). V was clipped by 3 bases and J by 0 bases, with 15 bases between them. The CDR3 consists of 16 residues. The V gene's germline CDR1 is MGHRA and CDR2 YSYEKL. The CDR3 loop is CASSQTKSGNSYEQYF. The CDR3 DNA reads TGCGCCAGCAGCCAGACCAAATCCGGGAACTCCTACGAGCAGTACTTC.

As DNA, the CDR3 is TGCGCCAGCAGCGGGGGACAGGATACAGATACGCAGTATTTT. Encoded protein: CASSGGQDTDTQYF. The chain links TRBV5-1 to TRBJ2-3, with 8 bases identical to TRBD1. CDR1 and CDR2 (germline): SGHRS, YFSETQ. The CDR3 runs 14 residues. The J segment lost 3 bases and the V segment lost 4 bases, leaving 4 bases of the junction unmatched.

The gene calls are TRBV28 and TRBJ2-6; possibly TRBD1 for D (5 bases). The CDR3 totals 17 residues. Germline values: CDR1 MDHEN, CDR2 SYDVKM. Between the trimmed V and J ends, which lost 5 bases and 1 base, there was a span of 15 bases. CDR3 sequence (DNA): TGTGCCAGCAGTCTTAATGCAGGGTTTTCTGGGGCCAACGTCCTGACTTTC. Translation gives CASSLNAGFSGANVLTF.

This clone was counted a single time. The chain couples TRBV7-4 to TRBJ1-3; D is undetermined. CDR3 length: 11 amino acids. The V gene's germline CDR1 is SGHVT and CDR2 SQSDAQ. Trimming removed 7 bases from V and 7 bases from J, with 8 bases in between. In DNA, the CDR3 is TGTGCCAGCATTCCGGGCAACACCATATATTTT. The encoded protein is CASIPGNTIYF.

V usage is TRBV28 and J usage is TRBJ2-2; no clear D. This CDR3 region has 13 residues. The V end lost 7 bases, the J end lost 1 base, and 7 bases lay between the germline ends. Germline CDR1 and CDR2: MDHEN and SYDVKM. CDR3: CASTSVNTGELFF. In DNA form, the CDR3 reads TGTGCCAGCACGTCAGTGAACACCGGGGAGCTGTTTTTT. Looking up the rest from reference TRBV28 and TRBJ2-2 gives the full variable domain: DVKVTQSSRYLVKRTGEKVFLECVQDMDHENMFWYRQDPGLGLRLIYFSYDVKMKEKGDIPEGYSVSREKKERFSLILESASTNQTSMYLCASTSVNTGELFFGEGSRLTVL.

This sequence joins TRBV11-1 and TRBJ2-5; no reliable D call. The CDR3 extends over 16 amino acids. CDR1 is SGHAT and CDR2 is FQDESV in the germline V gene (reference sequence). V shed 6 bases and J shed 0 bases, with 17 bases lying between them. CDR3 region: CASSSAESWYQETQYF. The CDR3 DNA follows: TGTGCCAGCAGTTCAGCTGAAAGTTGGTACCAAGAGACCCAGTACTTC.

This sequence joins TRBV6-6 and TRBJ2-5; 7 nucleotides align to TRBD2. Per the germline V gene, CDR1 is MNHNY and CDR2 is SVGAGI (reference sequence). This CDR3 comprises 16 residues. Trimming cost V 2 bases and J 5 bases; bases outside gene matches: 11. The CDR3 reads CASSYRVGRESETQYF. In DNA, the CDR3 is TGTGCCAGCAGTTACCGTGTGGGGAGGGAGTCGGAGACCCAGTACTTC.

This clone was observed a single time. The chain is built from TRBV5-4 and TRBJ2-1; TRBD2 matches at 8 bases. V trimming: 0 bases; J trimming: 6 bases; junction bases outside the gene matches: 5. The CDR3 spans 15 residues. In germline, CDR1 is SGHNT, CDR2 YYREEE (reference sequence). CDR3 sequence: CASSLGLAGTNEQFF. The CDR3 DNA sequence: TGTGCCAGCAGCTTGGGATTAGCGGGGACCAATGAGCAGTTCTTC.

The CDR3 DNA sequence: TGTGCCAGCAGCGTCCCCTTGCGGGAGGGTCTGGGCACAGATACGCAGTATTTT. Translated, it gives CASSVPLREGLGTDTQYF. V usage is TRBV25-1 and J usage is TRBJ2-3, with 9 bases fitting TRBD2. In germline, CDR1 is MGHDK, CDR2 SYGVNS. CDR3 length: 18 residues. The V and J ends lost 6 bases and 1 base, in that order; junction bases with no gene match: 14.

The chain links TRBV7-9 to TRBJ1-3; the D is unclear. CDR1 is SEHNR, CDR2 FQNEAQ, per germline (reference sequence). The CDR3 spans 13 residues. V lost 5 bases to trimming and J lost 6 bases, with 11 bases between them. The CDR3 loop is CASSPSGLNTIYF. CDR3 DNA sequence: TGTGCCAGCAGCCCCAGCGGATTAAACACCATATATTTT. Full variable domain (remainder filled in from reference TRBV7-9 and TRBJ1-3): DTGVSQNPRHKITKRGQNVTFRCDPISEHNRLYWYRQTLGQGPEFLTYFQNEAQLEKSRLLSDRFSAERPKGSFSTLEIQRTEQGDSAMYLCASSPSGLNTIYFGEGSWLTVV.

Only one count was recorded for this clone. The V call is TRBV11-2, the J call TRBJ2-6; perhaps TRBD1 as D (6 bases). This CDR3 comprises 14 residues. Trimming stripped 6 bases from V and 1 base from J, with 7 bases between. CDR1 and CDR2 from the germline V gene are SGHAT and FQNNGV. CDR3 nucleotide sequence: TGTGCCAGCAGTACAGGGTCTGGGGCCAACGTCCTGACTTTC. This sequence encodes CASSTGSGANVLTF. Filled out from reference TRBV11-2 and TRBJ2-6, the complete variable domain reads EAGVAQSPRYKIIEKRQSVAFWCNPISGHATLYWYQQILGQGPKLLIQFQNNGVVDDSQLPKDRFSAERLKGVDSTLKIQPAKLEDSAVYLCASSTGSGANVLTFGAGSRLTVL.

The chain has TRBV6-5 and TRBJ1-5; D is uncertain. The CDR3 runs to 14 residues. V was clipped by 6 bases and J by 2 bases, with 11 bases between them. Germline V gene sequence: CDR1 MNHEY, CDR2 SVGAGI. The CDR3 sequence is CASREREGNQPQHF. CDR3 DNA: TGTGCCAGCAGGGAGAGAGAAGGCAATCAGCCCCAGCATTTT.

V gene TRBV30 combines with J gene TRBJ2-3; 11 bases agree with TRBD2. Germline V gene sequence: CDR1 GTSNPN, CDR2 SVGIG (reference sequence). There are 15 residues in the CDR3. Unmatched junction bases numbered 6, after V lost 5 bases and J lost 2 bases. The CDR3 region is CAWAGTSGATDTQYF. In nucleotides, the CDR3 is TGTGCCTGGGCGGGGACTAGCGGAGCCACAGATACGCAGTATTTT.

This clone was counted between two and nine times. The J gene is TRBJ2-3, the V gene TRBV5-4; weak D call: TRBD1 (5 bases). Trimming removed 4 bases at V and 1 base at J, with 7 bases between. Looked up from germline, CDR1 is SGHNT and CDR2 is YYREEE (reference sequence). This CDR3 is built from 13 residues. For the CDR3, the DNA is TGTGCCAGCAGCCAGACAGGCACAGATACGCAGTATTTT. As protein: CASSQTGTDTQYF.

This clone has just one count. The chain uses TRBV7-2 and TRBJ2-5, with a weak D call TRBD1 (5 bases). V shed 5 bases and J shed 3 bases, with 16 bases lying between them. The CDR3 contains 15 residues. The germline V gene encodes CDR1 SGHTA and CDR2 FQGNSA. CDR3 sequence: CASSPGPRAEETQYF. CDR3 nucleotides: TGTGCCAGCAGCCCCGGGCCCAGGGCCGAAGAGACCCAGTACTTC.

The chain recombines TRBV5-1 with TRBJ2-5; the match to TRBD1 covers 11 bases. The germline CDR1 and CDR2 sequences are SGHRS and YFSETQ. After removal of 3 bases from V and 1 base from J, the junction contained 5 bases not matched to a gene. The CDR3 covers 16 residues. CDR3 residues: CASSSGGTGGQETQYF. The CDR3 nucleotides are TGCGCCAGCAGCTCGGGAGGGACAGGGGGCCAAGAGACCCAGTACTTC.

The chain uses TRBV28 and TRBJ2-7; D gene ambiguous. V was pared by 5 bases and J by 7 bases, with 9 bases between. In germline, CDR1 is MDHEN, CDR2 SYDVKM. The CDR3 length is 11 residues. Here the CDR3 DNA reads TGTGCCAGCAGTGCCTCCTGGGAGCAGTACTTC. Its translation: CASSASWEQYF.

The rearrangement uses TRBV4-2 and TRBJ1-2; perhaps TRBD1 as D (5 bases). The CDR3 is 12 residues long. The V end lost 4 bases, the J end lost 8 bases, and 11 bases lay between the germline ends. Germline V lookup: CDR1 LGHNA, CDR2 YNFKEQ. DNA for the CDR3: TGTGCCAGCAGCCGGGACGGGGAAGGCTACACCTTC. Residues: CASSRDGEGYTF.

As regards this clone: One junction end disagrees with the germline gene, perhaps due to a read error. The chain uses TRBV25-1 and TRBJ2-1; 10 bases fit TRBD2. Germline loops: CDR1 MGHDK, CDR2 SYGVNS. The CDR3 contains 16 residues. CDR3 sequence: CASSEWSSGSRNEQFF. CDR3 nucleotide sequence: TGTGCCAGCAGCGAATGGTCTAGCGGGAGCCGCAATGAGCAGTTCTTC.

V is TRBV5-6 and J is TRBJ2-3; D gene unclear. The ends were cut back, 4 bases at V and 0 bases at J, with 12 bases in the middle. This CDR3 is 15 amino acids long. The germline CDR1 and CDR2 sequences are SGHDT and YYEEEE. The chain's CDR3 is CASSTGPTSTDTQYF. The CDR3 coding sequence is TGTGCCAGCAGCACCGGACCCACTAGCACAGATACGCAGTATTTT.

This clone was observed a single time. V is TRBV28 and J is TRBJ2-1; 11 nucleotides align to TRBD2. Germline V gene data show CDR1 as MDHEN and CDR2 as SYDVKM. This CDR3 spans 16 amino acids. J gave up 6 bases and V 6 bases, and 10 bases lay outside the gene matches. CDR3 protein: CASSLAGGLLLNEQFF. In DNA form, the CDR3 reads TGTGCCAGCAGCTTAGCGGGAGGGCTCCTCCTCAATGAGCAGTTCTTC.

The chain combines TRBV7-2 with TRBJ1-3; the D is unclear. This CDR3 contains 12 residues. The V end was cut by 5 bases, the J end by 8 bases, with 10 bases between. In germline, CDR1 is SGHTA, CDR2 FQGNSA. The CDR3 reads CASSTVGYTIYF. For the CDR3, the DNA is TGTGCCAGCAGCACCGTGGGGTACACCATATATTTT.